The clone carrying this T cell receptor (beta chain) came up a few times. The antigen remains unidentified. This sample was included in a study of OX40 agonist ivuxolimab in advanced cancers. For the study at large: Ivuxolimab was delivered to patients intravenously every 2 weeks at doses spanning 0.01 to 10 mg/kg. Each dose-escalation patient presented with hepatocellular carcinoma, melanoma, renal cell or head and neck cancer. Partial responses were observed in three patients, of whom one had hepatocellular carcinoma and two had cutaneous melanoma. Study-level results: At 0.1 to 3.0 mg/kg and by week 6, clonal expansion occurred in CD4+ and CD8+ blood T cells.

Some clones are missing from TCRdb's copy, which holds only in-frame ones; the method was immunoSEQ multiplex PCR. The table lists roughly 110,000 clones, around nine tenths of them singletons, with approximately 0.49% in the top ten. The V segment lost 5 bases and the J segment 5 bases; nucleotides outside the gene matches: 7. The CDR3 runs to 14 residues. Germline V gene lookup returns CDR1 MDHEN and CDR2 SYDVKM. The sequence was collected from an adult with an advanced solid tumor such as melanoma, head and neck, liver or kidney cancer. The material was CD4+ or CD8+ T cells sorted from blood, obtained in a trial of the OX40 agonist ivuxolimab. The V call is TRBV28, the J call TRBJ2-7; TRBD1 aligns across 9 bases. The CDR3 DNA follows: TGTGCCAGCAGTCCTCAGGACAGGGGCCACGAGCAGTACTTC. Protein: CASSPQDRGHEQYF.